The 20 T cell receptor beta chains reported below all come from one sample, sequenced in a study of blood T cells in healthy people across ages. Together with a sample-barcoded 5' primer, a J-beta primer mix was included in a second PCR lasting about 7 to 11 cycles. Using its own MiXCR run on the 5' RACE reads, TCRdb lists one record per CDR3 protein. The repertoire holds about 640,000 distinct CDR3 sequences, with roughly 50% as singletons. Material for sequencing was blood. These receptors all come from a man aged 55-75 years in good health.

The chain employs TRBV10-3 and TRBJ1-5, with 8 bases that match TRBD1. The CDR3 length is 14 residues. Germline values: CDR1 ENHRY, CDR2 SYGVKD. V was clipped by 10 bases and J by 7 bases; unmatched bases: 12. This CDR3 reads CATRDRSAGQPQHF. DNA of the CDR3: TGTGCCACGCGGGACAGGTCAGCAGGGCAGCCCCAGCATTTT.

This clonotype was observed a single time. An end of the junction does not agree with germline; a read error may underlie this. The chain has TRBV11-2 and TRBJ1-1; no firm D call. This CDR3 comprises 16 residues. Germline V gene data show CDR1 as SGHAT and CDR2 as FQNNGV. CDR3 nucleotides: TGTGCCAGCAGCTTAATCCCCCGAACAGTGAACACGGAAGCTTTCTTT. Encoded protein: CASSLIPRTVNTEAFF. The variable domain in full, with the rest retrieved from reference TRBV11-2 and TRBJ1-1, is EAGVAQSPRYKIIEKRQSVAFWCNPISGHATLYWYQQILGQGPKLLIQFQNNGVVDDSQLPKDRFSAERLKGVDSTLKIQPAKLEDSAVYLCASSLIPRTVNTEAFFGQGTRLTVV.

The chain employs TRBV18 and TRBJ2-5, with no clear D. V was clipped by 8 bases and J by 1 base, with 11 bases between them. Germline V gene sequence: CDR1 KGHSH, CDR2 LQKENI. CDR3 size: 13 residues. The CDR3 protein is CASAQQVQETQYF. The CDR3 DNA reads TGTGCCAGCGCACAACAAGTCCAAGAGACCCAGTACTTC.

Only a few counts were recorded for this clonotype. This sequence joins TRBV5-1 and TRBJ2-3; 9 nucleotides match TRBD1. J was trimmed by 1 base and V by 4 bases; bases with no gene match: 4. The CDR3 runs to 15 residues. The germline V gene encodes CDR1 SGHRS and CDR2 YFSETQ. CDR3 protein: CASSGGDRGTDTQYF. DNA of the CDR3: TGCGCCAGCAGCGGAGGGGACAGGGGCACAGATACGCAGTATTTT.

About this clonotype itself: This may arise from a read error, as a much more abundant clone is one base away. This chain connects TRBV4-1 to TRBJ1-1; tentative D call: TRBD1 (5 bases). Per the germline V gene, CDR1 is MGHRA and CDR2 is YSYEKL. The CDR3 is made up of 15 amino acids. The CDR3 loop is CASSQDGAEVTEAFF. CDR3 nucleotides: TGTGCCAGCAGCCAAGACGGGGCAGAGGTCACTGAAGCTTTCTTT.

The chain links TRBV5-1 to TRBJ2-1; 12 bases align to TRBD2. The trim removed 5 bases at V and 2 bases at J, leaving 11 bases unmatched. Germline CDR1 SGHRS, CDR2 YFSETQ. CDR3 size: 18 residues. The CDR3 DNA follows: TGCGCCAGCAGAGGGGGACTAGCGGGCGCTACAACCTACAATGAGCAGTTCTTC. It encodes CASRGGLAGATTYNEQFF.

This clonotype was observed a few times. The genes are TRBV6-6 and TRBJ2-7, with no clear D. The CDR3 extends over 12 amino acids. V lost 0 bases, J lost 2 bases, and 2 bases lay in between. The germline V gene has CDR1 MNHNY and CDR2 SVGAGI (reference sequence). CDR3 DNA: TGTGCCAGCAGTTACTCCGCCTACGAGCAGTACTTC. It is translated as CASSYSAYEQYF.

V usage is TRBV5-1 and J usage is TRBJ2-1, with TRBD2 matching over 9 bases. This CDR3 contains 13 residues. V lost 3 bases to trimming and J lost 8 bases; unmatched junction nucleotides: 3. CDR1 is SGHRS, CDR2 YFSETQ, per germline. The CDR3 here is CASSSLAGDEQFF. In nucleotides, the CDR3 is TGCGCCAGCAGCTCCTTAGCGGGGGATGAGCAGTTCTTC.

The chain employs TRBV7-2 and TRBJ2-4; 9 nucleotides line up with TRBD2. The V and J ends lost 5 bases and 15 bases, in that order; junction bases with no gene match: 14. Germline V gene lookup returns CDR1 SGHTA and CDR2 FQGNSA. The CDR3 runs to 14 residues. CDR3 residues: CASSLNRAGGVRYF. The CDR3 coding sequence is TGTGCCAGCAGCCTCAATCGAGCGGGGGGAGTGAGGTACTTC.

This clonotype is a singleton in its sample. The genes are TRBV20-1 and TRBJ1-2, with D possibly TRBD1 on 5 matching bases. Trimming took 0 bases from V and 4 from J, leaving 21 bases between them. The CDR3 length is 17 residues. Per germline, CDR1 DFQATT and CDR2 SNEGSKA (reference sequence). The CDR3 DNA sequence: TGCAGTGCTAGAGATTCAACAGGTCGGGGTTTGGGCTATGGCTACACCTTC. Amino acid sequence: CSARDSTGRGLGYGYTF.

V is TRBV2 and J is TRBJ2-3; weak D call: TRBD1 (5 bases). The CDR3 length is 15 residues. V lost 2 bases to trimming and J lost 0 bases, with 9 bases between them. Germline CDR1 is SNHLY and CDR2 is FYNNEI. CDR3 bases: TGTGCCAGCAGTGAATCCCAGGGAAGCACAGATACGCAGTATTTT. This sequence encodes CASSESQGSTDTQYF.

The chain couples TRBV6-5 to TRBJ2-1; 12 bases match TRBD1. The germline V gene encodes CDR1 MNHEY and CDR2 SVGAGI. The CDR3 runs 15 residues. The V segment lost 6 bases and the J segment 7 bases; nucleotides outside the gene matches: 7. CDR3 loop: CASRPGTGGFNEQFF. DNA for the CDR3: TGTGCCAGCAGGCCAGGGACAGGGGGCTTTAATGAGCAGTTCTTC.

The chain uses TRBV7-2 and TRBJ2-1; 13 bases map to TRBD2. The germline gives CDR1 SGHTA, CDR2 FQGNSA. The ends lost 5 bases at V and 7 bases at J; junction bases unmatched: 5. The CDR3 totals 15 residues. The DNA for the CDR3 is TGTGCCAGCAGCCTTCAACTAGCGGGAGGGAATGAGCAGTTCTTC. It encodes CASSLQLAGGNEQFF.

V is TRBV6-6 and J is TRBJ1-6, with 9 bases fitting TRBD1. CDR1 is MNHNY and CDR2 is SVGAGI in the germline V gene (reference sequence). The CDR3 runs to 17 residues. J lost 5 bases, V lost 0 bases, and 5 bases had no gene match. CDR3 DNA sequence: TGTGCCAGCAGTTACTCAATAGGACAGGGGCATAATTCACCCCTCCACTTT. This translates into CASSYSIGQGHNSPLHF.

The chain recombines TRBV6-5 with TRBJ2-1, with no clear D. CDR3 length: 11 residues. The V end was cut by 8 bases, the J end by 5 bases, with 7 bases between. Germline values: CDR1 MNHEY, CDR2 SVGAGI. CDR3 protein: CASRSHNEQFF. In nucleotides, the CDR3 is TGTGCCAGCCGATCCCACAATGAGCAGTTCTTC.

To note about this clonotype: It may be a read error: a sequence one base away is much more abundant. This rearrangement joins TRBV3-1 to TRBJ2-4; D unclear. Gene TRBJ2-5 matches the end of the DNA better, so the J call may be wrong. The CDR3 covers 13 residues. From germline, CDR1 is LGHDT and CDR2 YNNKEL (reference sequence). Written as DNA, the CDR3 is TGTGCCAGCAGCCCATCTAACCAAGAGACCCAGTACTTC. It encodes CASSPSNQETQYF.

The chain combines TRBV20-1 with TRBJ1-5, with 8 bases fitting TRBD1. J lost 2 bases, V lost 6 bases, and 9 bases had no gene match. The CDR3 has 15 amino acids. CDR1 DFQATT and CDR2 SNEGSKA come from the germline V gene (reference sequence). In nucleotides, the CDR3 is TGCAGTGCCCTCGGACAGGGAAGAGGCAATCAGCCCCAGCATTTT. It codes for CSALGQGRGNQPQHF.

This rearrangement joins TRBV12-3 or TRBV12-4 to TRBJ2-1, with TRBD2 as a possible D gene (5 bases). Trimming pared 0 bases from V and 5 bases from J, leaving 8 bases between. CDR3 length: 14 amino acids. In nucleotides, the CDR3 is TGTGCCAGCAGTTTAGCACAGAGGGACAATGAGCAGTTCTTC. Its protein product is CASSLAQRDNEQFF.

The rearrangement joins TRBV3-1 to TRBJ2-1; 12 bases fit TRBD2. Germline values: CDR1 LGHDT, CDR2 YNNKEL (reference sequence). This CDR3 is built from 17 residues. Unmatched junction bases numbered 13, after V lost 0 bases and J lost 13 bases. The CDR3 reads CASSQDPPSGGAVEQFF. The CDR3 bases are TGTGCCAGCAGCCAAGATCCGCCTAGCGGGGGGGCCGTTGAACAGTTCTTC.

The chain uses TRBV20-1 and TRBJ2-7; no firm D call. The J call may not be correct, given that the DNA end is closer to TRBJ2-5. Germline lookup yields CDR1 DFQATT and CDR2 SNEGSKA (reference sequence). CDR3 length: 10 residues. The CDR3 loop reads CSAMDQTQYF. Written as DNA, the CDR3 is TGCAGTGCTATGGACCAGACCCAGTACTTC.